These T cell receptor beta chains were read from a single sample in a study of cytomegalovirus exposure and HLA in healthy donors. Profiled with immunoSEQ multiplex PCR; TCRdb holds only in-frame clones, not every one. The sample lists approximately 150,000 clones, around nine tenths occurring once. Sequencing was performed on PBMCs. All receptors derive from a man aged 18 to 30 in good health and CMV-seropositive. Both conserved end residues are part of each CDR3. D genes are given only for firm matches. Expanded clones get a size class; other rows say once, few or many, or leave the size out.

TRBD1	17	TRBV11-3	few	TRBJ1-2	TGTGCCAGCAGCTCCGTGGCCTATGGACAGGAGGACTATGGCTACACCTTC	CASSSVAYGQEDYGYTF
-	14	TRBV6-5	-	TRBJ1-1	TGTGCCAGCAGTTACTCTTGGGAGGGGACTGAAGCTTTCTTT	CASSYSWEGTEAFF
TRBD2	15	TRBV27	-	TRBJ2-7	TGTGCCAGCAGTCTAAGCCTGGGGGGGGCCTACGAGCAGTACTTC	CASSLSLGGAYEQYF
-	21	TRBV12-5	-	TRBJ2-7	TGTGCTAGTGGTTTTGTTGCCAGGGAGGTAGCATCCTTTAGATCCTCCTACGAGCAGTACTTC	CASGFVAREVASFRSSYEQYF
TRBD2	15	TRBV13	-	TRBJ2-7	TGTGCCAGCAGCTTAGATGACGGCGGGAGATACGAGCAGTACTTC	CASSLDDGGRYEQYF
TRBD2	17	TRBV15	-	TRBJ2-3	TGTGCCACCAGCAGATTCCGAGCGGGGGGGCGTGAAGATACGCAGTATTTT	CATSRFRAGGREDTQYF
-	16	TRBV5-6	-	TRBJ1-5	TGTGCCAGCAGCTTGGGGGCAGGTAGGAAGAATCAGCCCCAGCATTTT	CASSLGAGRKNQPQHF
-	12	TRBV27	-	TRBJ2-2	TGTGCCAGCAGCCGGGTTGCCGGGGAGCTGTTTTTT	CASSRVAGELFF
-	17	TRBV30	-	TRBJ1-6	TGTGCCTGGAGTTCTCCAGACAGGAGATCTTATAATTCACCCCTCCACTTT	CAWSSPDRRSYNSPLHF
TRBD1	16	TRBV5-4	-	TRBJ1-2	TGTGCCAGCAGCTCACCCTCGACAGGGGTGGGCTATGGCTACACCTTC	CASSSPSTGVGYGYTF
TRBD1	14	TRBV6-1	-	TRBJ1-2	TGTGCCAGCAGGGACAGGTCGGCCTCGTATGGCTACACCTTC	CASRDRSASYGYTF
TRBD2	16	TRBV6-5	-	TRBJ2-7	TGTGCCAGCAGTTATCAGGGACTAGCTCTTTCTCACGAGCAGTACTTC	CASSYQGLALSHEQYF
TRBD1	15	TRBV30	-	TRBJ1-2	TGTGCCTGGAGCGCCGGGACAGGGCATCTCTCAGGCTACACCTTC	CAWSAGTGHLSGYTF
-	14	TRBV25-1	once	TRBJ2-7	TGTGCCAGCAGTGACCCCCGGGGAGTCAACGAGCAGTACTTC	CASSDPRGVNEQYF
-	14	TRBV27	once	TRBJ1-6	TGTGCCAGCAGTTTAAGGACATATAATTCACCCCTCCACTTT	CASSLRTYNSPLHF
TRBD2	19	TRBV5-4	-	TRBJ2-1	TGTGCCAGCAGCTTGGAAGCCGGGACTAGCGAGGGCTCCTACAATGAGCAGTTCTTC	CASSLEAGTSEGSYNEQFF
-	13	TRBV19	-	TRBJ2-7	TGTGCCAGTAGTATGACCCCCCGGAGGGAGCAGTACTTC	CASSMTPRREQYF
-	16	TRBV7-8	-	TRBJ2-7	TGTGCCAGCAGCTCCCGCAGGTTCCATTTTTTCTACGAGCAGTACTTC	CASSSRRFHFFYEQYF
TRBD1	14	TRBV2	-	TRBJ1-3	TGTGCCAGCAGCTTCAGGGGGCTTGGAAACACCATATATTTT	CASSFRGLGNTIYF
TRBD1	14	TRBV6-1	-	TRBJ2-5	TGTGCCAGCAGTCCCGGACAGGGGGGAGAGACCCAGTACTTC	CASSPGQGGETQYF
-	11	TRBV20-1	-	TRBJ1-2	TGCAGTGCTGAAAGGACTGGGGGCTACACCTTC	CSAERTGGYTF
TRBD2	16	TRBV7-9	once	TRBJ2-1	TGTGCCAGCAGCGAGCACTCCTGGGGGGGGTTCGATGAGCAGTTCTTC	CASSEHSWGGFDEQFF
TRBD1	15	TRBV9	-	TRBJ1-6	TGTGCCAGCAGCCCCACCGGGACAGGGGATTCACCCCTCCACTTT	CASSPTGTGDSPLHF
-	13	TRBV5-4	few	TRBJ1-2	TGTGCCAGCAGCTTGCTTATGAGCACTGGCTACACCTTC	CASSLLMSTGYTF
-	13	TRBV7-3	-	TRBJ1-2	TGTGCCAGCAGCTTAGCCGTAGGCGGCGGCTACACCTTC	CASSLAVGGGYTF
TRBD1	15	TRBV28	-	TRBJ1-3	TGTGCCAGCAGAGGGGGACAGGGGGCAAGAAACACCATATATTTT	CASRGGQGARNTIYF
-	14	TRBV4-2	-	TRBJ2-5	TGTGCCAGCAGCCAAGAGAGGGCAAAGGCGACCCAGTACTTC	CASSQERAKATQYF
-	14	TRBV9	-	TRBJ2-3	TGTGCCAGCAGCGTATTATCACTCACAGATACGCAGTATTTT	CASSVLSLTDTQYF
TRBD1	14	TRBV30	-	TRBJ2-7	TGTGCCTGGAGTGTCGGGGACAGGGGGCTCGAGCAGTACTTC	CAWSVGDRGLEQYF
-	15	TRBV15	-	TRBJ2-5	TGTGCCACCAGCAGAGATAACACAGTTTTGGAGACCCAGTACTTC	CATSRDNTVLETQYF
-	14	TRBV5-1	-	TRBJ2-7	TGCGCCAGCAGCTTGGCCGCGGGTCCCTACGAGCAGTACTTC	CASSLAAGPYEQYF
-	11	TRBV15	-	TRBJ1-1	TGTGCCCCCCTGAGGAACACTGAAGCTTTCTTT	CAPLRNTEAFF
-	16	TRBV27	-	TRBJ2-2	TGTGCCAGCAGTTTCAGACACACAGAACACGCCGGGGAGCTGTTTTTT	CASSFRHTEHAGELFF
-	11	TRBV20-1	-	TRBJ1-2	TGCAGTGCGGGAGCTGACTATGGCTACACCTTC	CSAGADYGYTF
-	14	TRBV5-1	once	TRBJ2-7	TGCGCCAGCAGTAAGGGGTACAGCTCCTACGAGCAGTACTTC	CASSKGYSSYEQYF
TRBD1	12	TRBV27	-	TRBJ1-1	TGTGCCAGCAGTGGGTTCAGGGGGTTAGCTTTCTTT	CASSGFRGLAFF
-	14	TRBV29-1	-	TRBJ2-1	TGCAGCGTTGGGGGCTTTCAGGACTACAATGAGCAGTTCTTC	CSVGGFQDYNEQFF